This TCR beta chain was sequenced for a study of T-cell reconstitution after alpha-beta-depleted transplantation in children. Study results and caveats: The authors attributed T-cell counts and diversity one year after transplant mostly to newly produced T cells. Reported findings indicate that, about two months after transplant, alpha-beta T cells came from several hundred expanded clones, which were derived from non-depleted graft cells. Elevated TCRbeta diversity at day 60 was traced, in some patients, to surviving recipient T cells and thymic progenitors.

Germline V gene sequence: CDR1 LGHDT, CDR2 YNNKEL (reference sequence). The CDR3 has 17 amino acids. TCRbeta library construction was performed incorporating unique molecular identifiers. TCRdb redid the calling of the PCR reads with MiXCR, one entry per CDR3 protein. The repertoire holds hundreds of thousands of distinct CDR3 sequences, with 20% to 30% as singletons. Worth noting for this clonotype: The antigen remains unidentified. A much larger clone differs from this one at a single base, so this may be a read error.

The clonotype originates from a female patient aged 2-15 years who had a stem cell transplant for congenital amegakaryocytic thrombocytopenia, so the T cells may come from the graft donor. The sample in question was PBMCs, mostly from graft donor cells, obtained 360 days after TCRalphabeta/CD19-depleted stem cell transplant. The chain links TRBV3-1 to TRBJ2-1, with 7 bases aligning to TRBD1. Written as DNA, the CDR3 is TGTGCCAGCTGCCAAGGGGGCCTGGGGTATTATGCAAATGAGCAGTTCTTC. It yields the protein CASCQGGLGYYANEQFF.